This T cell receptor (beta chain) was captured by sequencing in a study of blood T cell repertoires in COVID-19. The protocol was immunoSEQ multiplex PCR, while the TCRdb copy is restricted to in-frame clones and leaves out a portion. The profile shows fewer than 250,000 clones, about 85% of them singletons. The germline gives CDR1 MGHDK, CDR2 SYGVNS. With 3 bases removed from V and 1 base from J, the gap between germline ends came to 7 bases. The CDR3 is 14 amino acids. The rearrangement uses TRBV25-1 and TRBJ2-1; D gene unclear. Sequencing used peripheral blood. The clonotype originates from a man aged 35-49 years with acute or convalescent COVID-19. The chain's CDR3 is CASSDGPSYNEQFF. The CDR3 nucleotides are TGTGCCAGCAGTGATGGGCCTTCCTACAATGAGCAGTTCTTC.